The 32 T cell receptor beta chains below come from one sample, sequenced in a study of T cell responses to AZD1222 COVID-19 vaccine. Only in-frame clones appear in the TCRdb table, and some are missing; sequencing was by immunoSEQ multiplex PCR. The table records roughly 140,000 clones, 70% to 90% of them present only once. The sequencing here drew on peripheral blood, taken after recovery from COVID-19. Receptor source: an adult who had recovered from COVID-19.

This sequence joins TRBV6-5 and TRBJ1-2, with 9 bases matching TRBD1. The CDR3 is made up of 16 amino acids. After removal of 4 bases from V and 0 bases from J, the junction contained 6 bases not matched to a gene. Germline lookup yields CDR1 MNHEY and CDR2 SVGAGI. The CDR3 DNA is TGTGCCAGCAGTTTGGGGACAGGGACGGCTAACTATGGCTACACCTTC. It specifies CASSLGTGTANYGYTF.

This sequence joins TRBV7-2 and TRBJ2-4, with D unresolved. Germline V gives CDR1 SGHTA, CDR2 FQGNSA. The CDR3 runs 14 residues. V was clipped by 1 base and J by 4 bases, with 8 bases between them. DNA of the CDR3: TGTGCCAGCAGCTTAGAGTGGAAAAAAAACATTCAGTACTTC. It codes for CASSLEWKKNIQYF.

In its sample, this clone was seen a few times. The chain carries TRBV28 and TRBJ2-7; D is perhaps TRBD2 (5 bases). The CDR3 extends over 16 amino acids. Trimming took 7 bases from V and 4 from J, leaving 23 bases between them. Germline CDR1 and CDR2: MDHEN and SYDVKM. The CDR3 nucleotides read TGTGCCAGCACCTCTAGCCAGAGTCAGATCCCTTACGAGCAGTACTTC. Its translation: CASTSSQSQIPYEQYF.

The chain employs TRBV6-5 and TRBJ2-1, with TRBD2 matching 7 bases. Germline-derived CDR1 and CDR2 are MNHEY and SVGAGI. The V segment lost 5 bases and the J segment 7 bases; nucleotides outside the gene matches: 8. This CDR3 comprises 14 residues. The CDR3 is CASSTRTSWNEQFF. The DNA for the CDR3 is TGTGCCAGCAGTACCCGGACTAGTTGGAATGAGCAGTTCTTC.

The chain links TRBV5-1 to TRBJ1-2, with D maybe TRBD1 (6 bases). CDR1 and CDR2 from the germline V gene are SGHRS and YFSETQ. The CDR3 contains 15 residues. V dropped 0 bases and J dropped 3 bases, with 12 bases sitting between them. The CDR3 loop is CASSLEEGGYYGYTF. In nucleotides, the CDR3 is TGCGCCAGCAGCTTGGAGGAGGGGGGCTACTATGGCTACACCTTC. Full variable domain (remainder filled in from reference TRBV5-1 and TRBJ1-2): KAGVTQTPRYLIKTRGQQVTLSCSPISGHRSVSWYQQTPGQGLQFLFEYFSETQRNKGNFPGRFSGRQFSNSRSEMNVSTLELGDSALYLCASSLEEGGYYGYTFGSGTRLTVV.

The chain joins TRBV4-3 to TRBJ1-2; D gene ambiguous. The CDR3 has 14 amino acids. V lost 0 bases and J lost 4, with 9 bases in between. Germline V lookup: CDR1 LGHNA, CDR2 YSLEER. CDR3 bases: TGCGCCAGCAGCCAAGATCAACAGCCCTATGGCTACACCTTC. Amino acid sequence: CASSQDQQPYGYTF.

This chain uses TRBV5-1 with TRBJ2-2, with 11 bases fitting TRBD1. J gave up 0 bases and V 4 bases, and 8 bases lay outside the gene matches. Germline V gene data show CDR1 as SGHRS and CDR2 as YFSETQ. The length of the CDR3 is 18 residues. This CDR3 reads CASSPSGTGGTNTGELFF. The DNA for the CDR3 is TGCGCCAGCAGCCCATCCGGGACAGGGGGGACGAACACCGGGGAGCTGTTTTTT.

The V and J genes are TRBV19 and TRBJ2-3; D is perhaps TRBD2 (5 bases). The CDR3 spans 14 residues. Trimming took off 0 bases at V and 10 bases at J, with 14 bases between the two ends. Per the germline V gene, CDR1 is LNHDA and CDR2 is SQIVND (reference sequence). CDR3 nucleotide sequence: TGTGCCAGTAGTATAGATCATAGCGTCAGCGCGCAGTATTTT. Its protein is CASSIDHSVSAQYF.

The CDR3 reads CASRPGAGNTIYF. DNA of the CDR3: TGTGCCAGCAGGCCAGGGGCTGGAAACACCATATATTTT. This chain uses TRBV7-9 with TRBJ1-3; perhaps TRBD1 as D (6 bases). Germline assignment: CDR1 SEHNR and CDR2 FQNEAQ (reference sequence). Trimming stripped 6 bases from V and 2 bases from J, with 8 bases between. The CDR3 spans 13 residues.

This clone was recorded only once. This rearrangement joins TRBV7-9 to TRBJ2-7; 13 bases align to TRBD2. The germline gives CDR1 SEHNR, CDR2 FQNEAQ (reference sequence). J lost 3 bases, V lost 3 bases, and 5 bases had no gene match. The CDR3 covers 16 residues. The CDR3: CASSFGLAGVVYEQYF. The CDR3 nucleotides read TGTGCCAGCAGCTTCGGACTAGCGGGAGTAGTCTACGAGCAGTACTTC.

To note about this clone: This sample also contains other DNA sequences that code for the same CDR3. This chain connects TRBV28 to TRBJ1-1, with no clear D. Germline-derived CDR1 and CDR2 are MDHEN and SYDVKM. The CDR3 loop spans 13 amino acids. V was pared by 4 bases and J by 0 bases, with 6 bases between. CDR3 DNA: TGTGCCAGCAGTTCGTCTATGAACACTGAAGCTTTCTTT. This sequence encodes CASSSSMNTEAFF.

V and J are TRBV24-1 and TRBJ2-5; 10 nucleotides match TRBD2. The trim removed 9 bases at V and 5 bases at J, leaving 11 bases unmatched. There are 15 residues in the CDR3. Germline V lookup: CDR1 KGHDR, CDR2 SFDVKD. The CDR3, as DNA: TGTGCCACCCGCCCCAGCGCTAGCGGGAGCGAGACCCAGTACTTC. It encodes CATRPSASGSETQYF.

The chain carries TRBV24-1 and TRBJ1-1; D remains unclear. The CDR3 has 14 amino acids. Trimming left V 5 bases short and J 2 bases short, with 11 bases between. Germline CDR1 KGHDR, CDR2 SFDVKD. CDR3 region: CATSGTTENTEAFF. The CDR3 DNA follows: TGTGCCACCAGTGGTACCACAGAAAACACTGAAGCTTTCTTT.

This rearrangement joins TRBV2 to TRBJ2-7; 13 nucleotides line up with TRBD2. Germline assignment: CDR1 SNHLY and CDR2 FYNNEI. This CDR3 has 14 amino acids. Trimming removed 10 bases from V and 0 bases from J; junction bases left unmatched: 3. The DNA for the CDR3 is TGTGCCACCAGGACTAGCGGGAGCTCCTACGAGCAGTACTTC. This translates into CATRTSGSSYEQYF. The full variable domain, completed using reference TRBV2 and TRBJ2-7, is EPEVTQTPSHQVTQMGQEVILRCVPISNHLYFYWYRQILGQKVEFLVSFYNNEISEKSEIFDDQFSVERPDGSNFTLKIRSTKLEDSAMYFCATRTSGSSYEQYFGPGTRLTVT.

The chain employs TRBV6-5 and TRBJ1-1; the match to TRBD1 covers 9 bases. Germline CDR1 is MNHEY and CDR2 is SVGAGI. The CDR3 runs 15 residues. The V gene end was trimmed by 4 bases and the J gene end by 5 bases; junction bases not matched to a gene: 8. This CDR3 reads CASSLLRTGVTEAFF. As DNA, the CDR3 is TGTGCCAGCAGTTTGTTGAGGACAGGGGTTACTGAAGCTTTCTTT.

The chain couples TRBV19 to TRBJ2-7; D is perhaps TRBD1 or TRBD2 (5 bases each). V was shortened by 3 bases and J by 5 bases, with 23 bases between the two germline ends. Germline assignment: CDR1 LNHDA and CDR2 SQIVND (reference sequence). CDR3 size: 17 residues. CDR3 DNA: TGTGCCAGTAGTATCCGGGACCCACGCAGGGAGTCGAACGAGCAGTACTTC. Translating it yields CASSIRDPRRESNEQYF.

J is TRBJ1-1 and V is TRBV28, with no clear D. V was pared by 8 bases and J by 5 bases, with 15 bases between. CDR3 length equals 13 residues. Germline CDR1 reads MDHEN; CDR2 reads SYDVKM. The CDR3, as DNA: TGTGCCAGCGAGGGCCCCGGCAGGACTGAAGCTTTCTTT. As protein: CASEGPGRTEAFF.

This clone occurred a few times. The chain is built from TRBV11-2 and TRBJ1-2, with a weak D call TRBD1 (5 bases). The CDR3 extends over 13 amino acids. V shed 5 bases and J shed 7 bases, with 14 bases lying between them. Looked up from germline, CDR1 is SGHAT and CDR2 is FQNNGV. The CDR3 DNA sequence: TGTGCCAGCAGCCCGGCGGGGCTTGGTGGCTACACCTTC. This sequence encodes CASSPAGLGGYTF. The complete variable domain, with remaining parts taken from reference TRBV11-2 and TRBJ1-2, reads EAGVAQSPRYKIIEKRQSVAFWCNPISGHATLYWYQQILGQGPKLLIQFQNNGVVDDSQLPKDRFSAERLKGVDSTLKIQPAKLEDSAVYLCASSPAGLGGYTFGSGTRLTVV.

CDR3 amino acids: CASSYPSLMRGTYEQYF. CDR3 bases: TGTGCCAGCAGTTACCCCTCCCTTATGAGGGGGACCTACGAGCAGTACTTC. The rearrangement links TRBV6-2 or TRBV6-3 to TRBJ2-7, with D tentatively TRBD1 (6 bases). Per germline, CDR1 MNHEY and CDR2 SVGEGT. V gave up 2 bases and J gave up 2 bases, with 19 bases separating them. The CDR3 is made up of 17 amino acids.

This chain links TRBV18 with TRBJ1-1, with TRBD1 identical over 12 bases. V lost 2 bases, J lost 3 bases, and 1 base stayed unmatched. The germline V gene has CDR1 KGHSH and CDR2 LQKENI. The CDR3 is 15 amino acids. The CDR3 sequence is CASSPGTGGHTEAFF. The CDR3 DNA follows: TGTGCCAGCTCACCAGGGACAGGGGGCCACACTGAAGCTTTCTTT.

The chain couples TRBV29-1 to TRBJ2-1, with 9 bases fitting TRBD1. The CDR3 is 17 amino acids. The germline CDR1 and CDR2 sequences are SQVTM and ANQGSEA. With V trimmed by 6 bases and J by 1 base, 13 bases remained unmatched. CDR3 sequence (DNA): TGCAGCGTAGGGACAGGGCCGGTAGGTTGGTCCTACAATGAGCAGTTCTTC. This translates into CSVGTGPVGWSYNEQFF.

This clone appeared a single time. J is TRBJ2-1 and V is TRBV19, with 9 nucleotides matching TRBD1. The V gene end was trimmed by 5 bases and the J gene end by 3 bases; junction bases not matched to a gene: 5. CDR3 length equals 15 residues. Germline V gives CDR1 LNHDA, CDR2 SQIVND (reference sequence). The CDR3 DNA follows: TGTGCCAGTAGTTCTCCGGACAGGGGCTACAATGAGCAGTTCTTC. Translating it yields CASSSPDRGYNEQFF.

V and J are TRBV19 and TRBJ1-2; weak D call: TRBD1 (5 bases). CDR1 LNHDA and CDR2 SQIVND come from the germline V gene (reference sequence). The CDR3 loop spans 12 amino acids. V lost 4 bases to trimming and J lost 5 bases, with 8 bases between them. Here the CDR3 DNA reads TGTGCCAGTAGTAAAACAGGATATGGCTACACCTTC. Amino acids: CASSKTGYGYTF.

Only a few counts were recorded for this clone. The chain links TRBV7-9 to TRBJ1-4; 10 nucleotides align to TRBD1. This CDR3 contains 14 residues. V shed 4 bases, J shed 7 bases, and the junction held 3 bases outside the gene matches. CDR1 and CDR2 (germline): SEHNR, FQNEAQ (reference sequence). The CDR3 DNA reads as TGTGCCAGCAGCTCGTGGACAGGGGGTGAAAAACTGTTTTTT. Protein: CASSSWTGGEKLFF. The entire variable domain, with the rest obtained from reference TRBV7-9 and TRBJ1-4, is as follows: DTGVSQNPRHKITKRGQNVTFRCDPISEHNRLYWYRQTLGQGPEFLTYFQNEAQLEKSRLLSDRFSAERPKGSFSTLEIQRTEQGDSAMYLCASSSWTGGEKLFFGSGTQLSVL.

The chain recombines TRBV19 with TRBJ1-1, with 7 bases lining up with TRBD1. Trimming took 3 bases from V and 0 from J; bases not matched to a gene: 1. CDR3 length: 14 amino acids. Germline values: CDR1 LNHDA, CDR2 SQIVND (reference sequence). The DNA for the CDR3 is TGTGCCAGTAGTATCCAGGGGGTGAACACTGAAGCTTTCTTT. Translating it yields CASSIQGVNTEAFF.

V usage is TRBV4-3 and J usage is TRBJ2-1; D gene ambiguous. This CDR3 is 12 amino acids long. Trimming stripped 1 base from V and 9 bases from J, with 7 bases between. CDR1 and CDR2 (germline): LGHNA, YSLEER. CDR3 region: CASSQGKGEQFF. The CDR3 DNA reads TGCGCCAGCAGCCAAGGGAAGGGTGAGCAGTTCTTC.

The J gene is TRBJ1-3, the V gene TRBV10-3; TRBD1 agrees at 7 bases. The germline gives CDR1 ENHRY, CDR2 SYGVKD. This CDR3 is 16 amino acids long. V dropped 1 base and J dropped 2; count of bases not matched to a gene: 5. CDR3 in amino acids: CAISEFDRVAGNTIYF. The CDR3 bases are TGTGCCATCAGTGAGTTTGACAGGGTGGCTGGAAACACCATATATTTT.

This clone was observed a single time. The chain has TRBV5-1 and TRBJ1-1, with 10 positions matching TRBD1. Germline V CDR1 and CDR2: SGHRS, YFSETQ. The CDR3 runs 18 residues. Losses at the gene ends were 4 bases for V and 0 bases for J; bases not matched to a gene: 12. The CDR3 here is CASSGKTGGMFMNTEAFF. In DNA form, the CDR3 reads TGCGCCAGCAGCGGGAAGACAGGGGGCATGTTTATGAACACTGAAGCTTTCTTT.

DNA for the CDR3: TGTGCCAGCAGTTTAAGGGGGGGAATTGAAGCTTTCTTT. Protein product: CASSLRGGIEAFF. V is TRBV12-3 or TRBV12-4 and J is TRBJ1-1, with D maybe TRBD1 (6 bases). The CDR3 has 13 amino acids. Deletions cut 2 bases from V and 7 bases from J, with 11 bases between.

The chain links TRBV5-1 to TRBJ2-3; the D gene could be TRBD1 or TRBD2 (6 bases each). This CDR3 contains 13 residues. Germline CDR1 reads SGHRS; CDR2 reads YFSETQ. Trimming took 4 bases from V and 4 from J, leaving 10 bases between them. CDR3 residues: CASSVEGADTQYF. Here the CDR3 DNA reads TGCGCCAGCAGCGTGGAGGGGGCAGATACGCAGTATTTT.

The chain uses TRBV15 and TRBJ1-5, with no clear D. The germline V gene has CDR1 LNHNV and CDR2 YYDKDF (reference sequence). V gave up 2 bases and J gave up 7 bases, with 9 bases separating them. The CDR3 loop spans 13 amino acids. Here the CDR3 reads CATSRPTGQPQHF. The CDR3 DNA reads as TGTGCCACCAGCAGACCTACGGGACAGCCCCAGCATTTT.

The chain links TRBV28 to TRBJ2-6; possible D gene TRBD1, 5 bases. This CDR3 region has 22 residues. The V end was cut by 1 base, the J end by 0 bases, with 25 bases between. Germline values: CDR1 MDHEN, CDR2 SYDVKM. Here the CDR3 reads CASSLLMVWGGAESSGANVLTF. Written as DNA, the CDR3 is TGTGCCAGCAGTTTATTGATGGTCTGGGGTGGGGCGGAAAGCTCTGGGGCCAACGTCCTGACTTTC.